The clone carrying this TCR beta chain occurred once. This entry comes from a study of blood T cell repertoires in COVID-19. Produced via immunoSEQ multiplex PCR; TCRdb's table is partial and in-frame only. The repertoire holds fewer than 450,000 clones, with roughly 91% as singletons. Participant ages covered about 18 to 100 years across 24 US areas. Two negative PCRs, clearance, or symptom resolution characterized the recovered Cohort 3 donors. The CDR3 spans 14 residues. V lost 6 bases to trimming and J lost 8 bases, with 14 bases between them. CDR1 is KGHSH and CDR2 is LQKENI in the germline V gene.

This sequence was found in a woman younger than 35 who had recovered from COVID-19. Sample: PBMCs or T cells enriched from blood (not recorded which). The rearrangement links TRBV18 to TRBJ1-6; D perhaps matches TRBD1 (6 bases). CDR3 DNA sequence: TGTGCCAGCTCCCCCGGACAGCAAGATTCACCCCTCCACTTT. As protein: CASSPGQQDSPLHF.